A single sample gave rise to the 3 T cell receptor beta chains below, sequenced in a study of blood T cells in healthy people across ages (dated by TCRdb to between 2015 and 2016). Library preparation was by 5' RACE. The listed sequencing device is Illumina HiSeq 2500. A second PCR of roughly 6 to 12 cycles was performed with a sample-barcoded 5' primer and a J-beta primer mix. TCRdb's own reprocessing of the public reads used fastp at Q25 and MiXCR and kept productive beta chains. Every distinct CDR3 protein forms one entry, paired with its most common genes and DNA. This sample lists about 1.6 million distinct CDR3 sequences; 34% were detected once. Approximately 10% of the sample goes to the ten largest clones. Sequenced material: blood. The receptor source for this set is a woman aged 25-40 years in good health.

The chain combines TRBV6-5 with TRBJ1-2; 12 bases match TRBD1. V shed 8 bases, J shed 9 bases, and the junction held 4 bases outside the gene matches. Germline assignment: CDR1 MNHEY and CDR2 SVGAGI. This CDR3 has 12 amino acids. This chain's CDR3 is CASAGQGASYTF. CDR3 DNA sequence: TGTGCCAGCGCGGGACAGGGGGCCAGCTACACCTTC.

The rearrangement links TRBV25-1 to TRBJ2-1; 8 bases fit TRBD1. V was clipped by 6 bases and J by 6 bases; unmatched bases: 10. Germline V CDR1 and CDR2: MGHDK, SYGVNS. The CDR3 is 15 residues long. The CDR3 region is CASSRRTGWGNEQFF. The CDR3 region has the DNA TGTGCCAGCAGCCGCAGGACAGGGTGGGGCAATGAGCAGTTCTTC.

The chain couples TRBV20-1 to TRBJ2-1; D unclear. Per the germline V gene, CDR1 is DFQATT and CDR2 is SNEGSKA (reference sequence). V dropped 3 bases and J dropped 8 bases, with 20 bases sitting between them. This CDR3 has 15 amino acids. CDR3 loop: CSARTPNIEKDEQFF. The CDR3 bases are TGCAGTGCTAGGACCCCAAACATTGAAAAGGATGAGCAGTTCTTC.